Given below is one T cell receptor beta chain in context. The clone's antigen remains unknown. Base-call qualities are not available, and no considerably larger clone is one nucleotide away. In total, 630 or so healthy bone marrow donors made up the cohort. Cohort members were all nominally healthy when sampled, although unrecorded immune exposures were likely present. The donor was CMV seronegative and belonged to the group of over 350 seronegative cohort members. A peripheral blood sample was collected from each donor, and TCR beta sequencing was performed on peripheral blood mononuclear cells. Genomic DNA extraction from the blood cell samples was performed with the Qiagen DNeasy Blood Extraction Kit. The data belong to a study of cytomegalovirus exposure and HLA in healthy donors (dated 2017 in TCRdb). Looking at the study overall: An earlier analysis of approximately 640 of the donors reported about 290 Gb of sequence data and 117 million unique TCR beta sequences from roughly 200 million T cells. Approximately 300 gigabases of sequencing data and roughly 80 million unique TCR sequences made up an early release that covered several hundred HLA-typed donors. Of the roughly 430 genotyped donors, roughly 80% fell in the genetic ancestry cluster associated with self-reported Caucasian donors. The study was designed to test whether signatures of past pathogen exposure could be identified by cataloging public T cell receptors. The study profiled the T cell repertoires of about 720 subjects by immunosequencing and related them to cytomegalovirus serostatus. In addition to the first cohort of 666 subjects, a separate validation cohort of under 150 different subjects was used. High-throughput TCR immunosequencing, statistical association of individual TCRs with disease status, and machine learning were combined to predict cytomegalovirus infection status. A later analysis re-examined previously published TCR beta repertoires from just over 650 donors and added high-resolution HLA genotyping to investigate patterns of TCR occurrence. In the later analysis, no new phenotypic data were used to find candidate immune exposures; instead, reliance was placed on TCR beta sequences and their occurrence across donors. An earlier analysis of 587 of the donors applied high-throughput TCR beta sequencing to assess whether each TCR beta V gene segment acted as functional or pseudogenic. Alongside the repertoire data, information on donor age, sex, ethnicity and CMV serostatus was compiled. Genome-wide SNP genotypes for about 55% of the roughly 670 donors were used in a later genetic analysis, which treated that subset as a discovery cohort. Every discovery cohort repertoire had been produced on one sequencing platform. Class I and class II HLA loci were covered by the typing at four-digit resolution. Typing coverage differed by locus: A, B, C, DRB1 and DQB1 were typed in roughly 620-630 donors, DQA1 in roughly 500, DPA1 in around 610, and DPB1 in about 450. Because of strong linkage in the cohort, roughly five DR-DQ haplotypes were treated as single units for association and clustering. Among some 410 genotyped donors of the cohort, an average of around 250,000 unique TCR beta nucleotide sequences was sequenced per donor, of which about 20% were non-productive. Study-wide conclusions, independent of this receptor: A further reported finding was that TCR beta sequences accurately predicted the HLA-A and HLA-B alleles for most subjects in the first cohort. In a later genetic analysis, a missense DCLRE1C variant was associated with V-gene and J-gene trimming of TCR beta chains, and the association was replicated in an independent cohort. Only TCR beta chains were sequenced in this cohort, and the absence of alpha or paired-chain data limited detectable features. Immune exposure information for the cohort was limited to CMV serostatus. Approximately 18 rarely observed V segments, including chromosome 9 orphons, were excluded from the earlier analysis of a few hundred of the donors because counts were too low. According to a later analysis, most CMV-associated TCR beta chains appeared to be HLA-restricted, and the HLA associations seemed to be driven largely by CMV exposure. According to a later analysis, parvovirus B19, influenza, CMV and Epstein-Barr virus appeared linked to several top co-occurrence clusters. Broadly in line with IMGT annotations, most TCR beta V segments showed up in productive rearrangements about 90% or about 30% of the time in an earlier analysis of about 500 of the donors. Most TCR sequences were seen in very few donors, while some public TCRs were found in many individuals. In a later analysis, TCR association rates were found to vary across HLA loci, with the most associated TCRs seen for DRB1 alleles and the fewest for HLA-C alleles. In a later genetic analysis, fewer N-insertions in productive TCRs were reported among donors in an Asian-associated ancestry cluster than the roughly 710-donor mean. The presence/absence analyses assumed that sequencing depth was roughly uniform across donors, and that assumption may not be true. In a later analysis, some 18,000 TCR beta sequences were associated with specific HLA alleles at a false discovery rate of 0.05. A group of highly shared sequence variants was considered likely to be a technical artifact of the sequencing pipeline. Correlated functional status among segregating V segments might be attributable to linkage disequilibrium, but an unknown experimental factor could not be ruled out. A total of 150 to 200 TCR beta chains were listed by the study as associated with cytomegalovirus. Three of the identified cytomegalovirus-associated TCR beta chains were confirmed in vitro to be specific for cytomegalovirus antigens. Because HLA typing was missing for some donors at each locus, association tests included only the typed subset. In both the original and validation cohorts, the classifier was reported to diagnose cytomegalovirus status with high specificity and sensitivity. A later analysis found that HLA-associated TCR beta chains were more clonally expanded and had lower generation probabilities than equally common non-associated chains. Assigning TCR associations to individual alleles was difficult when HLA alleles, especially DR and DQ, strongly co-occurred. According to the authors, the approach could potentially be generalized to other disease states and immunological phenotypes.

Library creation used the immunoSEQ multiplex PCR assay. The multiplex PCR relied on a mix of 60 forward primers for TCR Vbeta segments and 13 reverse primers for TCR Jbeta segments. Amplification of the CDR3 region of rearranged TCR beta genes was performed with a multiplex PCR assay on genomic DNA. The amplified TCR beta libraries were sequenced on the Illumina HiSeq System as 87-base-pair reads. The authors' analysis ran thus. A later analysis counted tens of millions of unique TCR beta chains across the 690 or so repertoires, and some 11 million of these chains were shared by at least two donors. Raw reads were error-corrected and collapsed into unique sequences with a nearest-neighbor algorithm that merged closely related sequences to remove PCR and sequencing errors. Alignment of CDR3 sequences to IMGT reference sequences was used to assign V, D and J gene segments. For a sequence to be retained, at least a six-nucleotide match to both a V gene segment and a J gene segment was required. A rearrangement counted as productive if the CDR3 had no stop codons and remained in frame with V and J, and every other rearrangement counted as non-productive. CDR3 was defined by IMGT convention, running from the second conserved V-encoded cysteine to the conserved J-encoded phenylalanine. The earlier analysis of about 590 of the donors excluded sequences that lacked an unambiguous match to a single V gene segment. In an earlier analysis of about 590 of the donors, a V segment was called functional when productive rearrangements were above 56.7%, and segregating when the standard deviation between donors exceeded 5%. To diagnose cytomegalovirus status from the catalog of TCR beta chain sequences, a statistical classification framework was built. A later analysis assigned V and J genes by comparing TCR nucleotide sequences with IMGT/GENE-DB human TR gene sequences. In a later analysis, CDR3 sequences and most-parsimonious VDJ recombination scenarios were assigned using the TCRdist pipeline. A later analysis defined each TCR beta chain by its CDR3 amino acid sequence plus V-gene family, and excluded reads lacking a unique V-gene family. To address suspected cross-contamination and a sequencing artifact, a later analysis removed over 500 highly shared, low-generation-probability nucleotide sequences. A later analysis calculated a clonal expansion index for each public chain from normalized within-repertoire ranks of inferred template counts. In a later analysis, generation probabilities were computed with a VDJ recombination model fitted to out-of-frame rearrangements, and the resulting probabilities were checked against IGoR. In a later analysis, hypergeometric tests were used to score TCR-TCR, TCR-HLA and TCR-CMV co-occurrence, with a repertoire-size bias correction applied to TCR pairs. False discovery rates were estimated in a later analysis by permuting HLA or CMV assignments 20 times. In a later analysis, co-occurring TCRs were grouped with DBSCAN, and TCRdist sequence similarity was added when clustering was performed within HLA-allele-positive subsets. Repertoires with fewer than 30,000 or more than 120,000 public chains, plus five repertoires with anomalous nucleotide sharing, were excluded from co-occurrence clustering. What TCRdb holds here is the immuneACCESS table cut down to in-frame rearrangements. Part of the clones is not present; checked against another copy, under half of the missing clones reflect an unresolved V gene, and the others are unexplained. V and J calls and clone size are as listed in that table; D and trimming were resolved from the DNA. In all, the sample holds 150,000 to 160,000 clones, and 74% of those were seen once. Around 1.9% of the sample is held by the ten biggest clonotypes.

The specimen sequenced was PBMCs. This receptor was identified in a man aged 30 to 39 in good health and CMV-seronegative.

The DNA sequence is as follows: TGTGCCAGCAGCTTAAGTCGGGTGGCAGGGAACGAGCAGTACTTC. Its translation is CASSLSRVAGNEQYF. The V and J genes are TRBV7-8 and TRBJ2-7; the D gene is perhaps TRBD1, from 5 matching bases. From its cysteine to its phenylalanine, the CDR3 spans 15 amino acids. Only CDR3 DNA is held: 45 bases, read in frame from base 1. The V and J ends are trimmed by 2 bases and 5 bases, leaving 16 bases between them. Per the germline V gene, SGHVS is the CDR1 and FQNEAQ is the CDR2.